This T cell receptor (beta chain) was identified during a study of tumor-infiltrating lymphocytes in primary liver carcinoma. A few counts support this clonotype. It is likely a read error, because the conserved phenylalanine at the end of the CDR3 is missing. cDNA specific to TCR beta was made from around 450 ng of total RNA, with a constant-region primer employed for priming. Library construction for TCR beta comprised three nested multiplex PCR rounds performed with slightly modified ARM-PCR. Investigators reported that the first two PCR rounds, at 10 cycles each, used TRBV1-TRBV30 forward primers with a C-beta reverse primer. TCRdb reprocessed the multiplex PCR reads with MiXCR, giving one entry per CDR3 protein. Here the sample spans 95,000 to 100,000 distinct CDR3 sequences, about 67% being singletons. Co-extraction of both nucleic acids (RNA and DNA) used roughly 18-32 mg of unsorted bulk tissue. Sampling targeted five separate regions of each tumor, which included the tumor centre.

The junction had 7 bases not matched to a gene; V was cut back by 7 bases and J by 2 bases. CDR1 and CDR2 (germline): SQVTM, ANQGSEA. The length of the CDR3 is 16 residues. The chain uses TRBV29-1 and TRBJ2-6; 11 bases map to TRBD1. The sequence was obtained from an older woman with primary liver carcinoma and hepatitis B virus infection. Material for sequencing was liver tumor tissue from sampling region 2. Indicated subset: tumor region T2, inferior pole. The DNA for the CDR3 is TGCAGCGCCGGGACAGGGGGTGCTGCTGGGGCCAACGTCCTGACTCTC. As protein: CSAGTGGAAGANVLTL.